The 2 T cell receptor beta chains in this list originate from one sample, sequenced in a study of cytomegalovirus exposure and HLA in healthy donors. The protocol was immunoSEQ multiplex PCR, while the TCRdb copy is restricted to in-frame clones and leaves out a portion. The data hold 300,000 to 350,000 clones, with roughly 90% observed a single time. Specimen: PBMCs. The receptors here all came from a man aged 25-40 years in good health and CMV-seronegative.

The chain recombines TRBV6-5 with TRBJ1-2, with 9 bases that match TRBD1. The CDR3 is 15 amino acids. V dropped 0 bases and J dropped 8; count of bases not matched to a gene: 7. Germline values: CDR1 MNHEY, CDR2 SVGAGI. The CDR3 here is CASSYSGDRVWGYTF. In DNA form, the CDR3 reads TGTGCCAGCAGTTACTCGGGGGACAGGGTGTGGGGCTACACCTTC.

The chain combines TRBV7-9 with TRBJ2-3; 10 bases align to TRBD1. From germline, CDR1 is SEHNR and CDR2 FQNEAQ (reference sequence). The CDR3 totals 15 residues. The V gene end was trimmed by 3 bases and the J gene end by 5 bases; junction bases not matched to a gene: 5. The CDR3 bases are TGTGCCAGCAGCTTGATGGGACAGGGGCAAGATACGCAGTATTTT. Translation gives CASSLMGQGQDTQYF.